Below are 6 T cell receptor beta chains sequenced from a single sample in a study of T cells in Graves' hyperthyroidism and ophthalmopathy. Researchers took RNA transcripts and amplified the TCR beta CDR3 regions from them. TCR CDR3 underwent first-round RT-PCR with the HTBI primer set. TCRdb reanalysed the multiplex PCR reads using MiXCR and keeps one entry per CDR3 protein. Among hundreds of thousands of distinct CDR3 sequences listed, approximately 15% were seen once. Sequencing was performed on blood. The receptors originated from a woman aged 40 to 55 with Graves' ophthalmopathy.

This clonotype has only a few counts. The chain links TRBV6-1 to TRBJ1-3, with D unclear. The CDR3 has 15 amino acids. Germline CDR1 MNHNS, CDR2 SASEGT. Trimming removed 6 bases at V and 0 bases at J, with 12 bases between. In nucleotides, the CDR3 is TGTGCCAGCAGCAGCGCCGGGCGCTCTGGAAACACCATATATTTT. It translates to CASSSAGRSGNTIYF.

This clonotype was seen more than once but under ten times. The chain uses TRBV20-1 and TRBJ2-4; TRBD2 matches at 12 bases. Germline V gene lookup returns CDR1 DFQATT and CDR2 SNEGSKA (reference sequence). V lost 2 bases and J lost 4; bases outside the gene matches: 12. The CDR3 loop spans 18 amino acids. The DNA of the CDR3 is TGCAGTGCTAGACCCTCTGGACTAGCGGGGTGGGAGAAAAACATTCAGTACTTC. This encodes CSARPSGLAGWEKNIQYF.

The genes are TRBV30 and TRBJ2-3; the D gene could be TRBD1 or TRBD2 (5 bases each). The CDR3 is 15 amino acids. The V end lost 1 base, the J end lost 1 base, and 12 bases lay between the germline ends. Germline V CDR1 and CDR2: GTSNPN, SVGIG (reference sequence). This CDR3 reads CAWSGIQGGTDTQYF. As DNA, the CDR3 is TGTGCCTGGAGTGGGATCCAGGGAGGCACAGATACGCAGTATTTT.

This clonotype was observed a few times. The chain is built from TRBV13 and TRBJ2-7; TRBD2 matches at 8 bases. This CDR3 contains 17 residues. J lost 2 bases, V lost 4 bases, and 13 bases had no gene match. The V gene's germline CDR1 is PRHDT and CDR2 FYEKMQ (reference sequence). The CDR3 region has the DNA TGTGCCAGCAGCTCCAGGTATAAAGCGGGGGCCACCTACGAGCAGTACTTC. Its translation: CASSSRYKAGATYEQYF. The whole variable domain, filled in from reference TRBV13 and TRBJ2-7, reads AAGVIQSPRHLIKEKRETATLKCYPIPRHDTVYWYQQGPGQDPQFLISFYEKMQSDKGSIPDRFSAQQFSDYHSELNMSSLELGDSALYFCASSSRYKAGATYEQYFGPGTRLTVT.

This clonotype has a handful of counts. The chain recombines TRBV30 with TRBJ2-6; D gene uncertain. Germline CDR1 GTSNPN, CDR2 SVGIG (reference sequence). Trimming removed 3 bases from V and 0 bases from J, with 6 bases in between. CDR3 length: 14 residues. This CDR3 reads CAWRRNSGANVLTF. CDR3 sequence (DNA): TGTGCCTGGAGGCGCAACTCTGGGGCCAACGTCCTGACTTTC.

This clonotype appeared many times. This rearrangement joins TRBV12-5 to TRBJ1-2, with D uncertain. Germline V CDR1 and CDR2: LGHNT, FRNRAP. V lost 0 bases and J 6 bases, leaving 5 bases between the germline ends. The CDR3 is 12 amino acids. Here the CDR3 DNA reads TGTGCTAGTGGTTTGGTAAGGGATGGCTACACCTTC. Translated, it gives CASGLVRDGYTF.